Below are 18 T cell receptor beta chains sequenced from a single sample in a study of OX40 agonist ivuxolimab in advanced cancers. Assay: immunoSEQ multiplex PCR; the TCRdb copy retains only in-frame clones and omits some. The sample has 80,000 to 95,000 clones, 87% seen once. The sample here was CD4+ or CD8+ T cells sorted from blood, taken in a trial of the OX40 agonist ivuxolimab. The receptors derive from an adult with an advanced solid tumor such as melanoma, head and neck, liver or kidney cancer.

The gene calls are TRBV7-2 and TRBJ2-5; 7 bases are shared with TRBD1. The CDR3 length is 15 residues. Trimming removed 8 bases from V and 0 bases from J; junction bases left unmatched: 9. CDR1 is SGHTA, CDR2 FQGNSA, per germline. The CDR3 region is CASSWDSPYQETQYF. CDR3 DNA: TGTGCCAGCTCTTGGGACAGCCCGTACCAAGAGACCCAGTACTTC. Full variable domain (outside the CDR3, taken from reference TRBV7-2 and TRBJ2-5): GAGVSQSPSNKVTEKGKDVELRCDPISGHTALYWYRQSLGQGLEFLIYFQGNSAPDKSGLPSDRFSAERTGGSVSTLTIQRTQQEDSAVYLCASSWDSPYQETQYFGPGTRLLVL.

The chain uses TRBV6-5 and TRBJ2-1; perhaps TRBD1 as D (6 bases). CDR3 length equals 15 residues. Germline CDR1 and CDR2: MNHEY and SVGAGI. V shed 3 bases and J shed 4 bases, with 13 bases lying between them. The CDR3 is CASSYGGPPYNEQFF. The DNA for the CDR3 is TGTGCCAGCAGTTATGGGGGCCCCCCATACAATGAGCAGTTCTTC.

The CDR3 region has the DNA TGCGCCAGCAGCCAAGATCCGGCACACTCCTCCTACGAGCAGTACTTC. It codes for CASSQDPAHSSYEQYF. The V and J genes are TRBV4-1 and TRBJ2-7; D gene ambiguous. Looked up from germline, CDR1 is MGHRA and CDR2 is YSYEKL. The CDR3 is made up of 16 amino acids. Trimming removed 0 bases from V and 0 bases from J, with 12 bases in between.

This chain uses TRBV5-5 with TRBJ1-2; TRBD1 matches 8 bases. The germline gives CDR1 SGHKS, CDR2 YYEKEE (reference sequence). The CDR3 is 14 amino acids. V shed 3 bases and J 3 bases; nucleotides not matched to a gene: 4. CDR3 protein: CASSSPGQDYGYTF. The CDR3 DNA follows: TGTGCCAGCAGCTCCCCGGGACAGGACTATGGCTACACCTTC.

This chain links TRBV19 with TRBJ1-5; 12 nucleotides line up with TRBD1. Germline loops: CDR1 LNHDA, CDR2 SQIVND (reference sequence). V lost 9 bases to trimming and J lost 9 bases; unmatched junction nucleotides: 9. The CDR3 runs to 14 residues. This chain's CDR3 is CASGTGGPRWPQHF. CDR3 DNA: TGTGCCAGCGGGACAGGGGGCCCCAGATGGCCCCAGCATTTT.

CDR3 in DNA: TGTGCCAGCAGCCCGGCCTTCGGGGCGGAAGGCTACACCTTC. Its translation: CASSPAFGAEGYTF. The chain carries TRBV5-6 and TRBJ1-2, with D maybe TRBD1 (5 bases). The V gene's germline CDR1 is SGHDT and CDR2 YYEEEE. The V and J ends lost 4 bases and 8 bases respectively, with 18 bases between them. The CDR3 contains 14 residues.

The CDR3 loop reads CASSPSRGGQPQHF. The CDR3 DNA sequence: TGTGCCAGCAGTCCTAGCCGGGGAGGTCAGCCCCAGCATTTT. The chain employs TRBV7-2 and TRBJ1-5; D uncertain. V gave up 6 bases and J gave up 6 bases, with 15 bases separating them. This CDR3 contains 14 residues. CDR1 is SGHTA and CDR2 is FQGNSA in the germline V gene.

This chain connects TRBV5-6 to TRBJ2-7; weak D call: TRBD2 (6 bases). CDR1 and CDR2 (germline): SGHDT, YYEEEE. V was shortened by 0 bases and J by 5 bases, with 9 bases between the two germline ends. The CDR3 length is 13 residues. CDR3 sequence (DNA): TGTGCCAGCAGCTTGGCCGGGGGTGACGAGCAGTACTTC. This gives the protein CASSLAGGDEQYF. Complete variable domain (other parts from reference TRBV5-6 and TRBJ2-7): DAGVTQSPTHLIKTRGQQVTLRCSPKSGHDTVSWYQQALGQGPQFIFQYYEEEERQRGNFPDRFSGHQFPNYSSELNVNALLLGDSALYLCASSLAGGDEQYFGPGTRLTVT.

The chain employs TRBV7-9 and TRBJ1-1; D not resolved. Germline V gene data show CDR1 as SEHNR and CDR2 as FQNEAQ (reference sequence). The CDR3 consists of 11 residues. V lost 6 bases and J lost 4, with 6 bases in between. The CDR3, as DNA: TGTGCCAGCAGGCGACTCACTGAAGCTTTCTTT. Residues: CASRRLTEAFF.

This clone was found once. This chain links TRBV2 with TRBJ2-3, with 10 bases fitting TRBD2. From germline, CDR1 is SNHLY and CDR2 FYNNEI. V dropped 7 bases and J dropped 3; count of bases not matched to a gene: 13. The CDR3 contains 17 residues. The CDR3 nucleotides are TGTGCCAGCATTCCTATCATCCTAGCGGGAGCGACAGATACGCAGTATTTT. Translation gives CASIPIILAGATDTQYF.

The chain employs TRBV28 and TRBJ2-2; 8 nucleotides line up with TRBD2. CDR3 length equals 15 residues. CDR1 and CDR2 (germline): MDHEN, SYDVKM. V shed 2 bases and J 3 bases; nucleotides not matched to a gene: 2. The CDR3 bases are TGTGCCAGCAGTTTAGCGGGAGGCGACACCGGGGAGCTGTTTTTT. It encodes CASSLAGGDTGELFF.

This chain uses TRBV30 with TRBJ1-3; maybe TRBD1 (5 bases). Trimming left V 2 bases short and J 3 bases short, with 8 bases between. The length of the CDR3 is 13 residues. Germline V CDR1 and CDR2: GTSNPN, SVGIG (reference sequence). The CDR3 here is CAWSSGVGNTIYF. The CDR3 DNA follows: TGTGCCTGGAGTTCGGGGGTTGGAAACACCATATATTTT.

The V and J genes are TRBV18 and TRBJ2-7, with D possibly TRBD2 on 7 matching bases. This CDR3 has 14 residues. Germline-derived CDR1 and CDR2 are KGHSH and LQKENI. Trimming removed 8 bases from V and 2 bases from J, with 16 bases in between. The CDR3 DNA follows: TGTGCCAGCCAAGCGGGGCAGGGGACCTACGAGCAGTACTTC. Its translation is CASQAGQGTYEQYF.

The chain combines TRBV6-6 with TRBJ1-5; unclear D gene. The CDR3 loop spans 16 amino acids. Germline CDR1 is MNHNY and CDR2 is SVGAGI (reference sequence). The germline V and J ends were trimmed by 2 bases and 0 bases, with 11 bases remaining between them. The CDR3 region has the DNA TGTGCCAGCAGTTACGAACCGGTATATAGCAATCAGCCCCAGCATTTT. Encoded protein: CASSYEPVYSNQPQHF.

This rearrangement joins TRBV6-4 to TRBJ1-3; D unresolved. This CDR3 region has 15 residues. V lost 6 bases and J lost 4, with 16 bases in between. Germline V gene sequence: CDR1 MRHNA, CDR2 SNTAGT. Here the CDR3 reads CASSLESTPGNTIYF. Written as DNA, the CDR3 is TGTGCCAGCAGCCTCGAAAGCACCCCCGGAAACACCATATATTTT.

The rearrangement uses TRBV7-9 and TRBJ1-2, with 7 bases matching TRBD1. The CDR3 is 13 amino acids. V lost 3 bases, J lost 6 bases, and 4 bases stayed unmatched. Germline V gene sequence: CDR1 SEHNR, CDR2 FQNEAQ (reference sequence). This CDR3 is CASSFEQGHGYTF. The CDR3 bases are TGTGCCAGCAGCTTCGAACAGGGGCATGGCTACACCTTC.

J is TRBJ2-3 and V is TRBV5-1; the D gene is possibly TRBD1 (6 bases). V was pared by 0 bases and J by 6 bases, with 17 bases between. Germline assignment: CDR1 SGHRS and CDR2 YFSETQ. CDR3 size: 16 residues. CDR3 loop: CASSLAATGGSDTQYF. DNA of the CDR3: TGCGCCAGCAGCTTGGCCGCGACAGGCGGTTCGGATACGCAGTATTTT.

CDR3 DNA sequence: TGTGCCTCTAGTATTAGTCCCGGGAGTTGGCCCCAGCATTTT. Residues: CASSISPGSWPQHF. This chain uses TRBV19 with TRBJ1-5; D is ambiguous. Deletions cut 11 bases from V and 9 bases from J, with 23 bases between. There are 14 residues in the CDR3. Germline CDR1 LNHDA, CDR2 SQIVND (reference sequence).